This T cell receptor (beta chain) was found in a study of breast tumors, draining lymph nodes, adjacent tissues (dated by TCRdb to 2016 to 2018). Background for the entire study: In breast cancer patients, the study compared the TCR beta repertoires of tumor, adjacent nontumor tissue and axillary lymph nodes. The study was designed to assess the relationships and possible T-cell exchange between tumor, surrounding tissue and draining lymph node repertoires in human breast cancer.

This clonotype was seen at least ten times. It lacks a known antigen. A much larger clone is a single base away; this may be a read error. Here is what the overall study found, with its caveats: Rather than being directly demonstrated, the conclusion that tumor T cells originate in lymph nodes was presented as consistent with a hypothesis. The data were judged consistent with most tumor T cells deriving from the lymph node and then expanding within tumor tissue. Tumor and nontumor tissue repertoires were significantly more similar in luminal-like than in basal-like breast cancer. T-cell repertoire diversity in tumors was found to be lower than in lymph nodes but higher than in nontumor tissue, and preferential V and J gene usage was observed.

Taken from the germline V gene (reference sequence), the CDR1 and CDR2 loops are DFQATT and SNEGSKA. V sheds 6 bases and J sheds 4 bases, leaving 21 bases between their ends. The CDR3 spans 15 residues, from the cysteine through the phenylalanine. Left in the record is the CDR3 DNA by itself, 45 bases read in frame from the first base. The data were produced on an Illumina HiSeq 2000. TCR beta chain libraries were generated through multiplex PCR amplification. The amplified TCR beta chain products were analyzed by high-throughput sequencing. The public reads were reprocessed in TCRdb via fastp at Q25 and MiXCR, keeping in-frame beta chains. Rows are unified per CDR3 protein, each entry keeping the most common DNA and genes. Counted in this sample were fewer than 300,000 distinct CDR3 sequences; roughly 32% of them appeared once. Together, the top ten hold around 1.4% of the sample. Lymph node samples came from the axillary draining lymph nodes of breast cancer patients.

The source of this sequence is a female donor with breast cancer. Some clones in this sample may be carry-over from other donors' samples. This receptor chain uses TRBV20-1 and TRBJ2-5; a weak D assignment points to TRBD2 (5 bases agree). The sample was axillary lymph node tissue. The CDR3 has the sequence CSALPLGAVAETQYF. The DNA sequence reads TGCAGTGCCCTCCCCCTCGGAGCGGTGGCAGAGACCCAGTACTTC.